There are many counts of the clone carrying this T cell receptor (beta chain). Its cognate antigen is unknown. TCRdb independently ran MiXCR on the reads; one entry per CDR3 protein. Here the sample spans about 310,000 distinct CDR3 sequences, roughly a tenth being singletons. Trimming shortened V by 3 bases and J by 4 bases, and 9 bases separated the two germline ends. CDR1 and CDR2 from the germline V gene are SQVTM and ANQGSEA. The CDR3 is 12 amino acids. The sample comes from a study of T cell repertoires in cytomegalovirus infection. Overall study: Public TCR beta signature analysis indicated the presence of both CMV infection and matching HLA type.

General study findings and limits: CMV-specific TCR beta clonotypes restricted by HLA-C were the ones dominating the ex vivo response.

The chain links TRBV29-1 to TRBJ1-2; TRBD1 is a possible D gene (5 bases). Specimen: PBMCs. This receptor was taken from a human donor in good health (CMV status not recorded). Some clones in this sample may be carry-over from other donors' samples. The CDR3 nucleotides read TGCAGCGTTGAGGCCAGGGCCTATGGCTACACCTTC. Translated, it gives CSVEARAYGYTF.